What follows are 15 T cell receptor beta chains derived from one specimen sequenced in a study of a mutant IDH1 vaccine in newly diagnosed glioma. Produced via immunoSEQ multiplex PCR; TCRdb's table is partial and in-frame only. Of just over 60,000 clones in the sample, over 80% were seen once. Which antigens these TCRs recognize remains unknown. The time point: week 47, end of study. Topical imiquimod was applied with each vaccine dose, which held 300 ug of mutant IDH1 20-mer peptide. Sequenced here: PBMCs, sampled from a glioma patient whose treatment included an IDH1 peptide vaccine. These receptors came from a man in his thirties or forties with glioma.

The V call is TRBV13, the J call TRBJ2-3, with TRBD2 matching over 11 bases. Germline V gives CDR1 PRHDT, CDR2 FYEKMQ (reference sequence). This CDR3 region has 16 residues. With V trimmed by 5 bases and J by 3 bases, 7 bases remained unmatched. The CDR3 DNA reads TGTGCCAGCAGCCCTCCGGGACTAGCGGAGACAGATACGCAGTATTTT. Protein: CASSPPGLAETDTQYF.

The chain is built from TRBV5-4 and TRBJ2-5, with D perhaps TRBD2 (6 bases). The CDR3 is made up of 17 amino acids. The V gene's germline CDR1 is SGHNT and CDR2 YYREEE (reference sequence). Between the trimmed V and J ends, which lost 4 bases and 5 bases, there was a span of 24 bases. The CDR3 DNA follows: TGTGCCAGCAGCCATTCGGGCGGGGTGCTAATCAGGGAGACCCAGTACTTC. Its translation is CASSHSGGVLIRETQYF. The full variable domain, with the rest looked up from reference TRBV5-4 and TRBJ2-5, is ETGVTQSPTHLIKTRGQQVTLRCSSQSGHNTVSWYQQALGQGPQFIFQYYREEENGRGNFPPRFSGLQFPNYSSELNVNALELDDSALYLCASSHSGGVLIRETQYFGPGTRLLVL.

V is TRBV5-1 and J is TRBJ2-1; possible D gene TRBD1, 5 bases. The CDR3 sequence is 13 residues long. Germline CDR1 reads SGHRS; CDR2 reads YFSETQ. Trimming left V 3 bases short and J 10 bases short, with 14 bases between. CDR3 nucleotide sequence: TGCGCCAGCAGCTCGACAGTAACAGTGGAGCAGTTCTTC. It encodes CASSSTVTVEQFF. The full variable domain, in which reference TRBV5-1 and TRBJ2-1 provide the parts outside the CDR3, is KAGVTQTPRYLIKTRGQQVTLSCSPISGHRSVSWYQQTPGQGLQFLFEYFSETQRNKGNFPGRFSGRQFSNSRSEMNVSTLELGDSALYLCASSSTVTVEQFFGPGTRLTVL.

The chain employs TRBV28 and TRBJ1-5, with D perhaps TRBD1 (5 bases). Trimming stripped 5 bases from V and 0 bases from J, with 8 bases between. The CDR3 spans 14 residues. Germline V gene data show CDR1 as MDHEN and CDR2 as SYDVKM. The CDR3 nucleotides read TGTGCCAGCAGTCCCGACAGTAGCAATCAGCCCCAGCATTTT. Translating gives CASSPDSSNQPQHF.

The chain uses TRBV4-1 and TRBJ2-5, with D tentatively TRBD1 (5 bases). CDR1 is MGHRA and CDR2 is YSYEKL in the germline V gene. The CDR3 consists of 14 residues. Trimming cost V 0 bases and J 5 bases, with 10 bases left between them. The CDR3 loop reads CASSQDWTSETQYF. In DNA, the CDR3 is TGCGCCAGCAGCCAAGACTGGACAAGCGAGACCCAGTACTTC.

The J gene is TRBJ1-2, the V gene TRBV27; a possible D gene is TRBD1 (5 bases). Deletions cut 2 bases from V and 5 bases from J, with 9 bases between. The V gene's germline CDR1 is MNHEY and CDR2 SMNVEV (reference sequence). The CDR3 is 13 residues long. The CDR3 DNA is TGTGCCAGCAGTTTAAGGGGTGGGTATGGCTACACCTTC. Its protein product is CASSLRGGYGYTF.

This clone was detected once. The rearrangement uses TRBV5-1 and TRBJ1-2; D unclear. Germline CDR1 SGHRS, CDR2 YFSETQ. The V end lost 3 bases, the J end lost 1 base, and 10 bases lay between the germline ends. The CDR3 length is 14 residues. The CDR3 protein is CASSSGGINYGYTF. The CDR3 region has the DNA TGCGCCAGCAGCTCGGGAGGTATTAACTATGGCTACACCTTC.

This clone was seen only once. The chain carries TRBV7-2 and TRBJ2-7; D is ambiguous. V was trimmed by 1 base and J by 2 bases, leaving 9 bases between them. The V gene's germline CDR1 is SGHTA and CDR2 FQGNSA. This CDR3 is 14 amino acids long. The CDR3 DNA follows: TGTGCCAGCAGCTTAGGACCGTCGGCCTACGAGCAGTACTTC. It encodes CASSLGPSAYEQYF.

This chain connects TRBV4-1 to TRBJ2-7; D possibly corresponds to TRBD2 (7 bases). Germline-derived CDR1 and CDR2 are MGHRA and YSYEKL. The CDR3 is made up of 15 amino acids. The V end was cut by 2 bases, the J end by 4 bases, with 15 bases between. CDR3 coding DNA: TGCGCCAGCAGCCAACAATCGGGGGGCGGGTACGAGCAGTACTTC. Residues: CASSQQSGGGYEQYF.

This chain connects TRBV2 to TRBJ2-1, with TRBD2 as a possible D gene (5 bases). This CDR3 region has 13 residues. Between the trimmed V and J ends, which lost 6 bases and 4 bases, there was a span of 10 bases. Per germline, CDR1 SNHLY and CDR2 FYNNEI. The CDR3 region is CASRAGLYNEQFF. CDR3 sequence (DNA): TGTGCCAGCAGGGCGGGCTTATACAATGAGCAGTTCTTC.

This chain connects TRBV6-5 to TRBJ2-7; 7 bases are shared with TRBD1. Germline CDR1 is MNHEY and CDR2 is SVGAGI. Trimming cost V 6 bases and J 2 bases; bases outside gene matches: 10. CDR3 length equals 15 residues. CDR3 loop: CASRARQGNTYEQYF. Written as DNA, the CDR3 is TGTGCCAGCAGAGCCCGACAGGGCAATACCTACGAGCAGTACTTC.

This sequence joins TRBV7-6 and TRBJ2-2; unclear D gene. V lost 0 bases to trimming and J lost 5 bases, with 4 bases between them. Germline V CDR1 and CDR2: SGHVS, FNYEAQ. There are 13 residues in the CDR3. For the CDR3, the DNA is TGTGCCAGCAGCTTAGCGCCGACCGGGGAGCTGTTTTTT. Protein sequence: CASSLAPTGELFF.

This clone was found once. The rearrangement joins TRBV6-5 to TRBJ2-5, with TRBD2 as a possible D gene (5 bases). Germline CDR1 is MNHEY and CDR2 is SVGAGI. The CDR3 contains 13 residues. The ends were cut back, 6 bases at V and 7 bases at J, with 15 bases in the middle. The CDR3 DNA reads TGTGCCAGCAGCGACAAAACTAGTGTGACCCAGTACTTC. It encodes CASSDKTSVTQYF.

The chain is built from TRBV5-1 and TRBJ2-3, with 7 bases lining up with TRBD1. This CDR3 is built from 16 residues. Germline loops: CDR1 SGHRS, CDR2 YFSETQ. V gave up 1 base and J gave up 0 bases; unmatched junction bases: 5. In DNA form, the CDR3 reads TGCGCCAGCAGCTTGCTCGGGGACAGAAGCACAGATACGCAGTATTTT. As protein: CASSLLGDRSTDTQYF.

The CDR3 region has the DNA TGCGCCAGCAGCTCGGGGGGCGGGGACACTGAAGCTTTCTTT. It specifies CASSSGGGDTEAFF. The rearrangement uses TRBV5-1 and TRBJ1-1, with TRBD1 as a possible D gene (6 bases). The CDR3 sequence is 14 residues long. The V gene lost 3 bases and the J gene lost 3 bases, with 12 bases spanning the gap. The germline gives CDR1 SGHRS, CDR2 YFSETQ.